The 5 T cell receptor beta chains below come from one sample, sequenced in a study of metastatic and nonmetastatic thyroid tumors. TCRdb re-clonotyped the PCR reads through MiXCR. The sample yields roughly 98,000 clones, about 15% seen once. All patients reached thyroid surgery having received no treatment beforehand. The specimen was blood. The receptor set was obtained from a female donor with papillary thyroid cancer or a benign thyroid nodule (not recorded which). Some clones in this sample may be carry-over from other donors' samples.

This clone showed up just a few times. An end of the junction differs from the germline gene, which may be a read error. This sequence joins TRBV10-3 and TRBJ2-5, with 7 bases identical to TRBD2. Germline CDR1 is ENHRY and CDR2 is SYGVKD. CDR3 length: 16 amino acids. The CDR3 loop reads CAISESLSGREETHYF. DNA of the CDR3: TGTGCCATCAGTGAGTCTCTTTCGGGGAGGGAAGAGACCCATTACTTC.

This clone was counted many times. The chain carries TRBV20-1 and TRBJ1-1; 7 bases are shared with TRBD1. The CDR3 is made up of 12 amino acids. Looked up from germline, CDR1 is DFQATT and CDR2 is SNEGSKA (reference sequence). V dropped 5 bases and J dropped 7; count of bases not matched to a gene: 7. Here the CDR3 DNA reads TGCAGTGCTTCTAACAGGGGTTTTGAAGCTTTCTTT. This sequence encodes CSASNRGFEAFF.

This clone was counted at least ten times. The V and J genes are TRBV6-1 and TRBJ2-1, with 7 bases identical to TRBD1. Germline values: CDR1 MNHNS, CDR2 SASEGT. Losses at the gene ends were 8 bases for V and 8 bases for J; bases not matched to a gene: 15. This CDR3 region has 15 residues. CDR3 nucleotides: TGTGCCAGCGCCAGGGGGACGAACTTTGGGGATGAGCAGTTCTTC. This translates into CASARGTNFGDEQFF.

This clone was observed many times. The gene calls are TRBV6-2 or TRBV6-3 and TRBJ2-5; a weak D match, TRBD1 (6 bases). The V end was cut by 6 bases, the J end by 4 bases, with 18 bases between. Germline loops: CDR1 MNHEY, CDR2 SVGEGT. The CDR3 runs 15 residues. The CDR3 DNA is TGTGCCAGCAGAGATCCCGGACAGCTTGGAGAGACCCAGTACTTC. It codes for CASRDPGQLGETQYF.

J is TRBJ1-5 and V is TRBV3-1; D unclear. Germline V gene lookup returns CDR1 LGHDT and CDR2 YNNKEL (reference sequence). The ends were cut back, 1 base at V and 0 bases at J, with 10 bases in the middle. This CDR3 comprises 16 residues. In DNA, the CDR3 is TGTGCCAGCAGCCAAGTCGTGGACTATAGCAATCAGCCCCAGCATTTT. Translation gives CASSQVVDYSNQPQHF.